Listed below are T cell receptor beta chains from one sample, sequenced in a study of T cells in tuberculosis. TCRdb's table, derived via immunoSEQ multiplex PCR, lists solely in-frame clones and lacks some. This table holds tens of thousands of clones, roughly 96% found once. Sequencing was done on a sample of PBMCs. These receptors all come from a donor aged 10 to 29 with latent tuberculosis or without tuberculosis infection. The CDR3 runs from the conserved cysteine through the conserved F or W.

TRBJ2-3 | TRBV7-6 | 14 | CASSLGGAVDTQYF
TRBJ1-2 | TRBV29-1 | 15 | CSGSPGTGGADGYTF
TRBJ2-7 | TRBV7-2 | 17 | CASSLVGLGLAQDEQYF
TRBJ2-1 | TRBV7-6 | 15 | CASRQGLADYNEQFF
TRBJ1-3 | TRBV27 | 14 | CASSFTGTGNTIYF
TRBJ2-5 | TRBV7-6 | 17 | CASSLVPAGRTKETQYF
TRBJ1-1 | TRBV27 | 12 | CASSRGNTEAFF
TRBJ2-3 | TRBV6-1 | 15 | CASKPTGATANTQYF
TRBJ1-4 | TRBV28 | 18 | CASSLLFQSRSSGEKLFF
TRBJ2-3 | TRBV2 | 19 | CASSVIKERRTGRTDTQYF
TRBJ1-1 | TRBV10-2 | 16 | CASSLGQGAGNTEAFF
TRBJ2-3 | TRBV11-2 | 16 | CASSRVKAGGTDTQYF
TRBJ1-1 | TRBV6-5 | 13 | CASSYSLGRAAFF
TRBJ2-7 | TRBV27 | 14 | CASSPTGGRYEQYF
TRBJ2-1 | TRBV18 | 15 | CASSLTGASYNEQFF
TRBJ1-1 | TRBV2 | 14 | CASTKQGARTEAFF
TRBJ2-7 | TRBV7-2 | 19 | CASSLVGGIGQGVAYEQYF
TRBJ2-1 | TRBV4-1 | 17 | CASSQDQPWEGYNEQFF
TRBJ1-1 | TRBV6-5 | 14 | CASSYGAVNTEAFF
TRBJ1-3 | TRBV7-2 | 16 | CASSLTGGGSGNTIYF
TRBJ2-1 | TRBV7-7 | 12 | CASSHQGNEQFF
TRBJ2-5 | TRBV27 | 16 | CASSPGLAGGLGTQYF
TRBJ2-1 | TRBV7-3 | 14 | CASSPTGGENEQFF
TRBJ2-2 | TRBV6-5 | 15 | CASRGWDSHSGELFF
TRBJ2-1 | TRBV12-5 | 20 | CASGWGHDQAFQGGMNEQFF
TRBJ1-2 | TRBV28 | 16 | CASSVPGQDTNYGYTF
TRBJ1-2 | TRBV12-5 | 14 | CASAPSWTGRGYTF
TRBJ2-3 | TRBV10-1 | 13 | CASSAVPTDTQYF
TRBJ1-1 | TRBV29-1 | 13 | CSVHQGWGTEAFF
TRBJ1-1 | TRBV19 | 15 | CASSIQWGEDTEAFF
TRBJ1-6 | TRBV11-2 | 14 | CASSPSSYNSPLHF
TRBJ2-7 | TRBV27 | 16 | CASSDEPTGQEGEQYF
TRBJ2-1 | TRBV5-1 | 17 | CASSQSPERGPADEQFF
TRBJ1-1 | TRBV7-8 | 15 | CASSLSQRTNTEAFF
TRBJ1-2 | TRBV27 | 16 | CASSFIRVDRAYGYTF
TRBJ2-1 | TRBV4-3 | 16 | CASSPKPGQGGDEQFF
TRBJ1-1 | TRBV2 | 13 | CASISGGLAEAFF
TRBJ2-1 | TRBV11-2 | 16 | CASSRGTSDPYNEQFF
TRBJ2-2 | TRBV7-3 | 17 | CASSLRKPGQRTGELFF
TRBJ1-2 | TRBV28 | 10 | CASSRGGYTF
TRBJ2-5 | TRBV14 | 18 | CASSHRGQGINVGETQYF
TRBJ2-5 | TRBV18 | 17 | CASSPLRSGGESETQYF
TRBJ2-2 | TRBV7-9 | 13 | CASSSEATGELFF
TRBJ1-3 | TRBV28 | 13 | CASSGQGRNTIYF
TRBJ1-5 | TRBV18 | 12 | CASSPPDQPQHF
TRBJ2-4 | TRBV6-5 | 14 | CASSPTGTINIQYF
TRBJ2-6 | TRBV18 | 19 | CASSPMGEGAFGGANVLTF
TRBJ1-1 | TRBV27 | 18 | CASSLSIGPPGPNTEAFF
TRBJ2-5 | TRBV19 | 13 | CASSISSQETQYF
TRBJ2-1 | TRBV6-1 | 15 | CASSIEDSSYNEQFF
TRBJ2-7 | TRBV10-1 | 14 | CASSPLGGAGEQYF
TRBJ2-7 | TRBV7-9 | 11 | CASGNTYEQYF
TRBJ1-2 | TRBV30 | 11 | CAWQSAQMCTF
TRBJ1-1 | TRBV29-1 | 13 | CSGWDRVTTEAFF
TRBJ2-3 | TRBV5-8 | 17 | CASSLGTSGGGTDTQYF
TRBJ1-2 | TRBV28 | 16 | CASIPRDRGLDYGYTF